The present T cell receptor beta chain was sequenced within a study of chemoradiotherapy in HPV16-positive cancers. Whole-study context: Functional T-cell assays on a couple of HPV16-positive patients' cells defined candidate HPV-specific clones and common TCR motifs. Findings and limits, study-wide: HPV-specific T cells were functionally defined from only a couple of HPV16-positive patients. Candidate HPV-specific clones and E7-related TCR motifs grew in tumor during treatment. HPV-responsive T-cell expansion during chemoradiotherapy was linked to improved recurrence-free survival in HPV16-positive patients.

Some clones are missing from TCRdb's copy, which holds only in-frame ones; the method was immunoSEQ multiplex PCR. The table shows 300 to 400 clones, with roughly 80% occurring only once. Notes on this clone: The target antigen is unknown.

This CDR3 has 15 amino acids. Looked up from germline, CDR1 is SGHNT and CDR2 is YYREEE (reference sequence). Trimming cost V 3 bases and J 7 bases, with 14 bases left between them. The source was tumor tissue, collected from a patient who underwent chemoradiotherapy. This chain links TRBV5-4 with TRBJ1-6; a weak D match, TRBD1 (5 bases). The origin of this receptor is a human donor with HPV-associated anogenital cancer. CDR3 amino acids: CASSSDDSLNSPLHF. The CDR3 DNA is TGTGCCAGCAGCTCCGATGACAGTCTAAATTCACCCCTCCACTTT.